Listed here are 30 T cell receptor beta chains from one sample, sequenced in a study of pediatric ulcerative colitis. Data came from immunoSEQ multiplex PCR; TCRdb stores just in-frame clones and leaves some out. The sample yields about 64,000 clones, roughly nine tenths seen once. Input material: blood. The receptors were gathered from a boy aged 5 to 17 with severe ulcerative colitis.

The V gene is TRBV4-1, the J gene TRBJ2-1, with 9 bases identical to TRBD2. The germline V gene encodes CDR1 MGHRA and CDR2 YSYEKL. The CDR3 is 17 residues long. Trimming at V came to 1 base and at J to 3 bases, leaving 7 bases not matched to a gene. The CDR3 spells CASSQAPLAGIYNEQFF. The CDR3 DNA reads TGCGCCAGCAGCCAAGCTCCTCTAGCGGGGATCTACAATGAGCAGTTCTTC.

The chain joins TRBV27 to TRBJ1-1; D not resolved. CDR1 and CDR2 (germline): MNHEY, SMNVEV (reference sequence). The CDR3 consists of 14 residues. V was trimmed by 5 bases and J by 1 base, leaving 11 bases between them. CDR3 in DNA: TGTGCCAGCAGTCCACGACACCCGAACACTGAAGCTTTCTTT. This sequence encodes CASSPRHPNTEAFF.

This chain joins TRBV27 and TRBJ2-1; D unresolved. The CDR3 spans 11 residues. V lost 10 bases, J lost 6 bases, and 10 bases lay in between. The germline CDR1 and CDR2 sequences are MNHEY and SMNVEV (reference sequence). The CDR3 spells CATSDFNEQFF. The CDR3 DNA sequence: TGTGCCACCTCAGACTTCAATGAGCAGTTCTTC.

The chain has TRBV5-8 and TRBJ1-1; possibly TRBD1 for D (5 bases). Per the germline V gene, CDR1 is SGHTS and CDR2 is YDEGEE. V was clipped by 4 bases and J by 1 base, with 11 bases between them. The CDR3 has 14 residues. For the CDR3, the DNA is TGTGCCAGCAGCCCCAGGGTTGGGAACACTGAAGCTTTCTTT. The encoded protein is CASSPRVGNTEAFF. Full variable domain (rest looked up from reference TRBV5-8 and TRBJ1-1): EAGVTQSPTHLIKTRGQQATLRCSPISGHTSVYWYQQALGLGLQFLLWYDEGEERNRGNFPPRFSGRQFPNYSSELNVNALELEDSALYLCASSPRVGNTEAFFGQGTRLTVV.

The CDR3 coding sequence is TGTGCCAGCAGTTACCCCGAGAGACAGATCTATGGCTACACCTTC. This encodes CASSYPERQIYGYTF. The chain recombines TRBV6-7 with TRBJ1-2; D is perhaps TRBD1 (5 bases). TRBV6-7 counts as an open reading frame of uncertain function. CDR3 length: 15 amino acids. V lost 2 bases and J lost 4, with 14 bases in between.

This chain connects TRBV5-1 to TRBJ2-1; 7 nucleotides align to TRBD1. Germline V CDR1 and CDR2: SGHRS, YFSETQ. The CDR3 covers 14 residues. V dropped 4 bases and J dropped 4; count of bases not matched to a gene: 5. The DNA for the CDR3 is TGCGCCAGCAGCCCCGGGACAGATTACAATGAGCAGTTCTTC. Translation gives CASSPGTDYNEQFF.

The CDR3 sequence: CASSPGQGYGYTF. DNA of the CDR3: TGCGCCAGCAGCCCTGGGCAGGGGTATGGCTACACCTTC. The chain carries TRBV4-3 and TRBJ1-2, with D tentatively TRBD1 (6 bases). V dropped 4 bases and J dropped 5 bases, with 11 bases sitting between them. The germline V gene encodes CDR1 LGHNA and CDR2 YSLEER. The CDR3 sequence is 13 residues long.

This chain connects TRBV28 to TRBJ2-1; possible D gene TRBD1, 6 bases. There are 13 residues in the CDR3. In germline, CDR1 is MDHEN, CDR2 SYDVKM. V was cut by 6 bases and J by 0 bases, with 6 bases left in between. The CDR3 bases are TGTGCCAGCAGAGGGGGCTCCTACAATGAGCAGTTCTTC. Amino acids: CASRGGSYNEQFF.

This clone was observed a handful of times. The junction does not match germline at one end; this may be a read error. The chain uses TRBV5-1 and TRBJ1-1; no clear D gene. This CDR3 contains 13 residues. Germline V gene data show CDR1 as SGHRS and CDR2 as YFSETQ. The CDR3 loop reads CASTLASNTEAFF. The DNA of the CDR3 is TGCGCCAGCACCTTGGCCTCGAACACTGAAGCTTTCTTT.

The CDR3 DNA is TGTGCCACCAGCAGAGCAGGACGGAGCACAGATACGCAGTATTTT. Its protein is CATSRAGRSTDTQYF. This chain connects TRBV15 to TRBJ2-3; D is undetermined. CDR1 and CDR2 (germline): LNHNV, YYDKDF (reference sequence). Trimming cost V 1 base and J 0 bases, with 8 bases left between them. The CDR3 runs 15 residues.

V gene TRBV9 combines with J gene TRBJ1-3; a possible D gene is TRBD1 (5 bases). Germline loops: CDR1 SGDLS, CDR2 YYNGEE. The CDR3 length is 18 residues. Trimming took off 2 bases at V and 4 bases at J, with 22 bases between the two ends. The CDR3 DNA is TGTGCCAGCAGCGTGACTCTCCCAGGGTCCCCATCCGGAAACACCATATATTTT. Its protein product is CASSVTLPGSPSGNTIYF. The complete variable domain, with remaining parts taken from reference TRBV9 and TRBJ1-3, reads DSGVTQTPKHLITATGQRVTLRCSPRSGDLSVYWYQQSLDQGLQFLIQYYNGEERAKGNILERFSAQQFPDLHSELNLSSLELGDSALYFCASSVTLPGSPSGNTIYFGEGSWLTVV.

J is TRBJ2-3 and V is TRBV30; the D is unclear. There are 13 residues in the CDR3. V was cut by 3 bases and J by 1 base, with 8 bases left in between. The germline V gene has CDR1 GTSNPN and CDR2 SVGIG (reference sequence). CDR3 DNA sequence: TGTGCCTGGAGACCCGACCGCACAGATACGCAGTATTTT. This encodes CAWRPDRTDTQYF.

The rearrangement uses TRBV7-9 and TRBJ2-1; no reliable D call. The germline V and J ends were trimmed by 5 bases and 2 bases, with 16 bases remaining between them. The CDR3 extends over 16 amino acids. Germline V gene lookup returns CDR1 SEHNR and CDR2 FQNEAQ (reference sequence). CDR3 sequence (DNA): TGTGCCAGCAGCCCGACGACATTCCCCCCCTACAATGAGCAGTTCTTC. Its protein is CASSPTTFPPYNEQFF.

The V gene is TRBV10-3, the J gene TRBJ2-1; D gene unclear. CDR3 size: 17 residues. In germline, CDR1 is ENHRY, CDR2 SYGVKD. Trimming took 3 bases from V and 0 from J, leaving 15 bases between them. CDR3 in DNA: TGTGCCATCAGTGATCCCCCGGCGGCAATCTCCTACAATGAGCAGTTCTTC. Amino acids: CAISDPPAAISYNEQFF.

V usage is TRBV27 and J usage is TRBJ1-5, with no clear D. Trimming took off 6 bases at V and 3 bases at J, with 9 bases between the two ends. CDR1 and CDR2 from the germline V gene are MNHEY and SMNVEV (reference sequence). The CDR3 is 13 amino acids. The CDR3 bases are TGTGCCAGCAGCGGGTCCTTCAATCAGCCCCAGCATTTT. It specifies CASSGSFNQPQHF.

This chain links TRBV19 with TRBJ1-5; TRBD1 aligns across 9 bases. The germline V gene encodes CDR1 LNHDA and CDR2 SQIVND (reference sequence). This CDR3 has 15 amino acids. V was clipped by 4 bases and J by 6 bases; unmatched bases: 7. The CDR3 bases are TGTGCCAGTAGTACCGACGGGACAGGGAGTCAGCCCCAGCATTTT. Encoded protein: CASSTDGTGSQPQHF.

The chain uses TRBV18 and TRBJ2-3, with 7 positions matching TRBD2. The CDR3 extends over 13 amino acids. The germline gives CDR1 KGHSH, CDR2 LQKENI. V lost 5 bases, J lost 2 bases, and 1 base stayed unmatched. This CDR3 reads CASSGTNTDTQYF. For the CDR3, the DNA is TGTGCCAGCTCAGGGACTAACACAGATACGCAGTATTTT.

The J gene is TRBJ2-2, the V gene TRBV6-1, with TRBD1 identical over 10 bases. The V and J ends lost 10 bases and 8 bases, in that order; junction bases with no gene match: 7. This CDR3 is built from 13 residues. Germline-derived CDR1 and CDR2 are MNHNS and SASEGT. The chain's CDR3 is CAILDRGLGELFF. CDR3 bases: TGTGCCATCCTGGACAGGGGGTTGGGGGAGCTGTTTTTT.

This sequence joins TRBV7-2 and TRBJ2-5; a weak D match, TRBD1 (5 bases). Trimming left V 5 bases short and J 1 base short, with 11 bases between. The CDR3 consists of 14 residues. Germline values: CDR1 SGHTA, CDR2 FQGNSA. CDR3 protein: CASSPWGSQETQYF. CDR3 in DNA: TGTGCCAGCAGCCCCTGGGGCAGCCAAGAGACCCAGTACTTC.

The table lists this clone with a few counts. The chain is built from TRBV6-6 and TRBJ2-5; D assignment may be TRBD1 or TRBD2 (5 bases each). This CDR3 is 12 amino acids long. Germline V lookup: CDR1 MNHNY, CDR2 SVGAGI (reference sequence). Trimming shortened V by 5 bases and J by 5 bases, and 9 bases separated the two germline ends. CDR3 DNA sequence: TGTGCCAGCAGTGATTGGGGGGAGACCCAGTACTTC. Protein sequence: CASSDWGETQYF.

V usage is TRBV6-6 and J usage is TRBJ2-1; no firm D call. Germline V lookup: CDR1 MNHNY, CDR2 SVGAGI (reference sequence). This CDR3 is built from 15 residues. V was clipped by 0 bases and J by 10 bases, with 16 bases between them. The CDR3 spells CASSYSSLVEGEQFF. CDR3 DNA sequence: TGTGCCAGCAGTTACTCGAGCCTAGTGGAAGGAGAGCAGTTCTTC.

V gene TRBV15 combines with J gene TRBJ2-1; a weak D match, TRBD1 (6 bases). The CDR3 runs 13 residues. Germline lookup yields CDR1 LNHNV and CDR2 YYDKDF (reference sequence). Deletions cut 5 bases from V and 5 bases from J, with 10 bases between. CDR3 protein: CATSGGAHNEQFF. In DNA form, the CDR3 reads TGTGCCACCAGCGGGGGCGCCCACAATGAGCAGTTCTTC.

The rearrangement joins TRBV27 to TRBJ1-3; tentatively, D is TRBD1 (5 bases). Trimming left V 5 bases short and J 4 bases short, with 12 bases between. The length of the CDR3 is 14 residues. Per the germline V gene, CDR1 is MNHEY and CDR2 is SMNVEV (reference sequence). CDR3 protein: CASSKGPSGNTIYF. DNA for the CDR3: TGTGCCAGCAGTAAGGGGCCATCCGGAAACACCATATATTTT.

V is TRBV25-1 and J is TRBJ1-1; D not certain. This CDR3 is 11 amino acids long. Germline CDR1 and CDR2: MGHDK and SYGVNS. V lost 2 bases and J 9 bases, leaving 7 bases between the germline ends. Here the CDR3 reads CASSETQKAFF. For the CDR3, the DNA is TGTGCCAGCAGTGAAACCCAAAAAGCTTTCTTT.

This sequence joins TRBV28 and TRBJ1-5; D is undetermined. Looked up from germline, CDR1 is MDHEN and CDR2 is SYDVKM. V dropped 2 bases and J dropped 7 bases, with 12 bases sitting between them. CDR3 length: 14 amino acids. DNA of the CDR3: TGTGCCAGCAGTTTACGGCAGGCCACACAGCCCCAGCATTTT. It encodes CASSLRQATQPQHF.

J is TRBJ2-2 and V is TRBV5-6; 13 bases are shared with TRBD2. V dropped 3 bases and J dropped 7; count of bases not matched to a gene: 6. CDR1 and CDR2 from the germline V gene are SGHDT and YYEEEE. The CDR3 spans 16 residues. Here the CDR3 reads CASSSWTSGSNGELFF. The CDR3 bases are TGTGCCAGCAGCTCCTGGACTAGCGGGAGTAACGGGGAGCTGTTTTTT.

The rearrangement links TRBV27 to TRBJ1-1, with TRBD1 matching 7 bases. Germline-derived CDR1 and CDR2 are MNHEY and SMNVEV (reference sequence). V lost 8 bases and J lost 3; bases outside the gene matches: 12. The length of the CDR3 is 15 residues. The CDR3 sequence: CASSARDSQHTEAFF. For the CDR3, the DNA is TGTGCCAGCTCAGCCCGGGACAGCCAACACACTGAAGCTTTCTTT.

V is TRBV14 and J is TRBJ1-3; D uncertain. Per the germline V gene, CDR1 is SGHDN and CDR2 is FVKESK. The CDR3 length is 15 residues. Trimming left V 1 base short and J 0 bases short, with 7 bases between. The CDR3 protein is CASSQGTSSGNTIYF. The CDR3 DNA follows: TGTGCCAGCAGCCAAGGGACGAGCTCTGGAAACACCATATATTTT.

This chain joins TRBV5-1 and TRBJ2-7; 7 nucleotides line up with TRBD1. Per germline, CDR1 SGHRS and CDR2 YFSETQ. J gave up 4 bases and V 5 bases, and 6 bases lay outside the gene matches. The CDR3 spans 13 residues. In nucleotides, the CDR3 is TGCGCCAGCAGACCGTCAGGGGGTTACGAGCAGTACTTC. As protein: CASRPSGGYEQYF.

The CDR3 DNA is TGTGCCAGCAGACCCGGGACTAATACCTACGAGCAGTACTTC. It specifies CASRPGTNTYEQYF. The rearrangement links TRBV28 to TRBJ2-7; the match to TRBD2 covers 7 bases. The CDR3 has 14 amino acids. The V gene end was trimmed by 6 bases and the J gene end by 2 bases; junction bases not matched to a gene: 7. In germline, CDR1 is MDHEN, CDR2 SYDVKM. The full variable domain, completed using reference TRBV28 and TRBJ2-7, is DVKVTQSSRYLVKRTGEKVFLECVQDMDHENMFWYRQDPGLGLRLIYFSYDVKMKEKGDIPEGYSVSREKKERFSLILESASTNQTSMYLCASRPGTNTYEQYFGPGTRLTVT.